These T cell receptor beta chains were read from a single sample in a study of tumor-infiltrating lymphocytes in primary liver carcinoma. One entry per CDR3 protein, called by TCRdb with MiXCR from the multiplex PCR reads. Here the sample spans nearly 200,000 distinct CDR3 sequences, almost 65% being singletons. Material: peripheral blood. The receptor set was obtained from an older woman with primary liver carcinoma and hepatitis B virus infection. CDR3s include the opening cysteine and the closing phenylalanine or tryptophan. The D gene is left open where the match is weak. Only part of the rows carry a size: once, few, many, or a class if the clone is expanded.

many,TRBD1,TRBJ1-2,TRBV29-1,14,CSVEGDRRGYGYTF,TGCAGCGTTGAAGGGGACAGGCGAGGCTATGGCTACACCTTC
.,TRBD1,TRBJ2-1,TRBV7-2,14,CASSLGGDSNEQFF,TGTGCCAGCAGCTTAGGTGGGGACAGTAATGAGCAGTTCTTC
.,.,TRBJ2-5,TRBV11-2,14,CVSCLDRTPQTQYF,TGTGTCAGCTGCTTAGACCGGACCCCCCAGACCCAGTACTTC
many,TRBD1,TRBJ1-1,TRBV29-1,15,CSAHPGQGINTEAFF,TGCAGCGCCCATCCGGGACAGGGGATAAACACTGAAGCTTTCTTT
.,TRBD1,TRBJ1-1,TRBV19,14,CASTPNRGWAEAFF,TGTGCCAGTACCCCAAACAGGGGCTGGGCTGAAGCTTTCTTT
.,TRBD1,TRBJ1-2,TRBV14,13,CASSQDRVSGYTF,TGTGCCAGCAGCCAGGACAGGGTAAGCGGCTACACCTTC
.,.,TRBJ2-5,TRBV28,14,CASSLFGNQETQYF,TGTGCCAGCAGTTTATTTGGCAACCAAGAGACCCAGTACTTC
.,TRBD2,TRBJ2-7,TRBV11-2,16,CANILVGTSGTYEQYF,TGTGCTAACATCTTAGTAGGGACTAGCGGAACATACGAGCAGTACTTC
many,.,TRBJ2-7,TRBV5-1,13,CASSLLGGLEQYF,TGCGCCAGCAGCCTCTTGGGGGGTTTGGAGCAGTACTTC
once,.,TRBJ2-3,TRBV4-1,16,CASSRGVLASTDTQYF,TGCGCCAGCAGCCGAGGGGTTCTAGCTAGCACAGATACGCAGTATTTT
many,.,TRBJ1-2,TRBV29-1,10,CSVWDNFYTF,TGCAGCGTATGGGACAACTTCTACACCTTC
.,.,TRBJ1-1,TRBV29-1,14,CSAPEGGMNTEVFF,TGCAGCGCCCCAGAGGGGGGGATGAACACTGAAGTTTTCTTT
.,TRBD2,TRBJ2-1,TRBV5-5,17,CANSYGLTSGRDNEQFF,TGTGCCAATAGCTACGGACTAACTAGCGGGAGGGACAATGAGCAGTTCTTC
.,TRBD1,TRBJ1-1,TRBV11-2,18,CASSLRGGQDLINTEAFF,TGTGCTAGCAGTCTTAGGGGCGGACAGGACCTAATTAACACTGAAGCTTTCTTT
.,.,TRBJ1-1,TRBV7-9,13,CASSGRRYAEAFF,TGTGCCAGCAGCGGAAGACGGTACGCTGAAGCTTTCTTT
.,.,TRBJ2-3,TRBV18,15,CASSPTSVSTDTQYF,TGTGCCAGCTCACCGACTAGTGTTAGCACAGATACGCAGTATTTT
once,TRBD2,TRBJ2-5,TRBV11-3,20,CASSFSFRLAGDLAQEIQYF,TGTGCCAGCAGCTTCTCCTTTCGGCTAGCGGGAGACCTGGCCCAAGAGATCCAGTACTTC
.,.,TRBJ1-1,TRBV11-2,17,CVSSPTTGAGESTEAFF,TGTGTCAGCAGCCCGACCACTGGAGCGGGTGAGAGCACTGAAGCTTTCTTT
.,TRBD2,TRBJ2-1,TRBV11-2,17,CASSPFPSPTAGGEQFF,TGTGCCAGCAGTCCCTTCCCTTCCCCGACCGCGGGGGGTGAGCAGTTCTTC
.,TRBD1,TRBJ1-4,TRBV11-2,15,CASSPRTGFNEELFF,TGTGCCAGCAGCCCTCGGACAGGATTTAATGAGGAACTGTTTTTT
.,.,TRBJ2-7,TRBV21-1,13,CASSGGGSYEQYF,TGTGCCAGCAGCGGAGGGGGCAGCTACGAGCAGTACTTC
.,TRBD1,TRBJ2-7,TRBV7-9,14,CASSPEDREYEQYF,TGTGCCAGCAGCCCGGAGGACAGGGAATACGAGCAGTACTTC